This T cell receptor beta chain was recovered during a study of CD8+CD57+ T cells in acquired aplastic anemia. Between the trimmed V and J ends, which lost 0 bases and 0 bases, there was a span of 7 bases. Germline lookup yields CDR1 SGDLS and CDR2 YYNGEE. The CDR3 runs 15 residues. This clonotype was counted many times. Its antigen is currently unknown. Genomic DNA, serving as template, underwent TCR beta VDJ and CDR3 profiling. TCRdb reprocessed the reads via MiXCR and lists one record per CDR3 protein. The sample records 180,000 or so distinct CDR3 sequences, 46% being singletons. General observations from the study: Significance was not reached for CD8+ Simpson's diversity between patients and controls.

The receptor's source is a human donor in good health. The chain employs TRBV9 and TRBJ1-3; D is uncertain. Source material: sorted CD4+, CD8+, or CD8+CD57+ T cells (not recorded which) from PBMCs. CDR3 DNA sequence: TGTGCCAGCAGCGTAGGTCCGCTCTCTGGAAACACCATATATTTT. It specifies CASSVGPLSGNTIYF.